This TCR beta chain was documented in a study of response to subunit inactivated influenza vaccine. General study points: Authors suggested that a seasonal influenza vaccination recruits few new T cells each time.

TCRdb redid the calling of the RT-PCR reads with MiXCR, one entry per CDR3 protein. The sample has around 540,000 distinct CDR3 sequences, approximately 12% seen once. For this clonotype: The antigen remains unidentified.

Trimming at V came to 5 bases and at J to 2 bases, leaving 13 bases not matched to a gene. This CDR3 comprises 17 residues. Germline V gives CDR1 LGHDT, CDR2 YNNKEL (reference sequence). The specimen was PBMCs from blood, collected on the day of vaccination. The clonotype was recovered from a man in his fifties or sixties who received an inactivated influenza vaccine. This chain joins TRBV3-1 and TRBJ2-5, with 8 bases identical to TRBD2. The CDR3 coding sequence is TGTGCCAGCAGCTTAAGGCGGGGGGCTCTCGCACAAGAGACCCAGTACTTC. Translating it yields CASSLRRGALAQETQYF.